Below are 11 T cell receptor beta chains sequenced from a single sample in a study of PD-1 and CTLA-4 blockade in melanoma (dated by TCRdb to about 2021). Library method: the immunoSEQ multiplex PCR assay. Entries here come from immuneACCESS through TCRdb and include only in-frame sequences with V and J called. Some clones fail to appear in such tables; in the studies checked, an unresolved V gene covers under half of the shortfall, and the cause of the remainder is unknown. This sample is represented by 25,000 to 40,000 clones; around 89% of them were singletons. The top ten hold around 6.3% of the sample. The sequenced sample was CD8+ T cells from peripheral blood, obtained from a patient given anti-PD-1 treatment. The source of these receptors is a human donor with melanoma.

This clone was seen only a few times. In nucleotides, the CDR3 is TGTGCCAGCAGTCTCGCCGAGCAGTACTTC. This codes for CASSLAEQYF. The V and J genes are TRBV28 and TRBJ2-7; D remains unclear. This CDR3 comprises 10 residues. The germline V gene has CDR1 MDHEN and CDR2 SYDVKM. Trimming shortened V by 5 bases and J by 6 bases, and 5 bases separated the two germline ends.

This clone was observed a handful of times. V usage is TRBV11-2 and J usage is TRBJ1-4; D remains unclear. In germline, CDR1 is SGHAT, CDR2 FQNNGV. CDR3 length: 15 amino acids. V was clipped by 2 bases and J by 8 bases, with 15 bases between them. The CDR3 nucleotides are TGTGCCAGCAGCTTACACGGTGGACCGGGGGAAAAACTGTTTTTT. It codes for CASSLHGGPGEKLFF.

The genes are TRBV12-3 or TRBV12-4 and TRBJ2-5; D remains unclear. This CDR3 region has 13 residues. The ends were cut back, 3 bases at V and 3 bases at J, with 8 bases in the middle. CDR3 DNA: TGTGCCAGCAGTTTGGGCCTAGAAGAGACCCAGTACTTC. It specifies CASSLGLEETQYF.

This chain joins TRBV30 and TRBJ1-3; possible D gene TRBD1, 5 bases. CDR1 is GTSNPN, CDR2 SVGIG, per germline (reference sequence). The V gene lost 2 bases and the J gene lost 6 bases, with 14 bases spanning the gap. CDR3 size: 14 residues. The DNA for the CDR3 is TGTGCCTGGAGTAGGGACCCTTTCCAAAACACCATATATTTT. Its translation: CAWSRDPFQNTIYF. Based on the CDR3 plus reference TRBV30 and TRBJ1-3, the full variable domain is SQTIHQWPATLVQPVGSPLSLECTVEGTSNPNLYWYRQAAGRGLQLLFYSVGIGQISSEVPQNLSASRPQDRQFILSSKKLLLSDSGFYLCAWSRDPFQNTIYFGEGSWLTVV.

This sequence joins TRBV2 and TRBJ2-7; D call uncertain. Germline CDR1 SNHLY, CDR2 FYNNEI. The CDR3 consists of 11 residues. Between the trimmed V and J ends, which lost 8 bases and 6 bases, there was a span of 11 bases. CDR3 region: CASGSRTEQYF. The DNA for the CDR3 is TGTGCCAGCGGGTCGAGGACCGAGCAGTACTTC.

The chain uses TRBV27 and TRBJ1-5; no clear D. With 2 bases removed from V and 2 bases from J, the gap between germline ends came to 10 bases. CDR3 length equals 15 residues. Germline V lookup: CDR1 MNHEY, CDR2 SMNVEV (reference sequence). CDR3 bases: TGTGCCAGCAGTTTAGGAGTTACGGGCAATCAGCCCCAGCATTTT. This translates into CASSLGVTGNQPQHF.

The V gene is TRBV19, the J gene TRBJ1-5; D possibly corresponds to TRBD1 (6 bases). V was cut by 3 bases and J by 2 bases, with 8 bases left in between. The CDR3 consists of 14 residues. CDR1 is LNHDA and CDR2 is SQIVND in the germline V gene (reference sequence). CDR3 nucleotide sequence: TGTGCCAGTAGTATTCCAGGGGGCAATCAGCCCCAGCATTTT. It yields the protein CASSIPGGNQPQHF.

CDR3 nucleotide sequence: TGTGCCAGCAGCGGAGAACTTAGGACCGGGGAGCTGTTTTTT. As protein: CASSGELRTGELFF. The chain combines TRBV9 with TRBJ2-2, with D unresolved. Germline assignment: CDR1 SGDLS and CDR2 YYNGEE. The CDR3 has 14 residues. Trimming took 3 bases from V and 5 from J, leaving 11 bases between them.

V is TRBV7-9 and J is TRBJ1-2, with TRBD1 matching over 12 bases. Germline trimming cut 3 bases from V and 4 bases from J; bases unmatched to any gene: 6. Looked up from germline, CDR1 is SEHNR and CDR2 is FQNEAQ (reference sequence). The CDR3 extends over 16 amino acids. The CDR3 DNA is TGTGCCAGCAGCTTGACGGGACAGGGGGCGGTCTATGGCTACACCTTC. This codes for CASSLTGQGAVYGYTF.

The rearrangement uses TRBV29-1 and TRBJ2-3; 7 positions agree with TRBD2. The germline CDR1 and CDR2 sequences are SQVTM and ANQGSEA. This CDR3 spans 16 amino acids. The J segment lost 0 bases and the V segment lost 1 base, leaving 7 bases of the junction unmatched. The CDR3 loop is CSVEVWRETSTDTQYF. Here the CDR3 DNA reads TGCAGCGTTGAAGTCTGGCGGGAGACTAGCACAGATACGCAGTATTTT.

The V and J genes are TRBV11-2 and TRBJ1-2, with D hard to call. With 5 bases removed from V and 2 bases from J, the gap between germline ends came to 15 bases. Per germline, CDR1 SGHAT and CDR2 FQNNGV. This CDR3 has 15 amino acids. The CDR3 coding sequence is TGTGCCAGCAGCCCCTTTTCGGGATCCAACTATGGCTACACCTTC. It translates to CASSPFSGSNYGYTF.